The sequence of this TCR beta chain was determined in a study of CXCR3-negative and CXCR3-positive naive CD8 T cells (dated by TCRdb to the late 2010s). As for the study more broadly: Roughly 140 million TRB reads were obtained in total, roughly 1.5 +/- 0.3 million reads per library. Data from about 10 donors, pooled across two independent experiments, went into the diversity and physicochemical repertoire analyses. TRBV-TRBJ cluster analysis included naive subsets from about 5 donors and memory cells from 3 donors. General findings and caveats noted by the study authors: Compared with CXCR3-negative naive cells, CXCR3-positive naive cells had TRB CDR3s with higher hydrophobicity (lower Kidera factor 4), lower energy, and higher strength and volume indices. CXCR3 expression partially decreased after cryopreservation, so most assays used freshly isolated PBMCs. Both naive subsets had comparably high repertoire diversity, while memory CD8+ T cells had much lower repertoire diversity. Because surface CD5, which is linked to self-reactivity in mice, was comparable between the naive subsets, TCR interaction strength was also inferred from the physicochemical properties of TRB CDR3s. Within the same donor, TRBV-TRBJ usage looked similar between naive CXCR3-negative and CXCR3-positive cells, but memory cells had distinct patterns.

Inclusive of the bounding cysteine and phenylalanine, the CDR3 is 16 residues long. Only the protein is available. The germline V gene specifies LGHNA as CDR1 and YSLEER as CDR2. The run used a NextSeq 550. The Human TCR Profiling Kit (MiLaboratory) was used to prepare UMI-labeled 5' RACE TRB cDNA libraries. cDNA synthesis used the entire amount of extracted RNA, and PCR amplification then used the entire amount of cDNA produced. Libraries were prepared in parallel with an identical number of PCR cycles. The original pipeline was this. With a requirement of at least two reads per UMI, MIGEC and MiXCR extracted about 50,000 +/- 10,000 unique UMI-labeled TRB cDNA molecules per library. Each library averaged about 38,000 +/- 11,000 functional in-frame TRB CDR3 nucleotide clonotypes without stop codons. After downsampling to 5000 UMI-labeled TRB molecules per sample, diversity metrics such as normalized Shannon-Wiener and Chao1 were calculated in VDJtools. VDJtools computed clonotype-size-weighted physicochemical properties of the central five CDR3 residues: interaction energy, strength, volume and Kidera factor 4. TCRdb reprocessed the reads, and each CDR3 protein sequence is entered once, without DNA. The V and J calls come from TCRdb's annotation, not from the publication. This sample's table contains about 89,000 distinct CDR3 sequences. Of the sample, approximately 0.5% is held by the ten largest clones.

For each CD8+ T cell subset, flow sorting was done in triplicate, and some 300,000 cells per subset went directly into RLT lysis buffer. To keep memory contaminants out, a stringent definition of naive CD8+ T cells was applied: CD45RO-CCR7+CD27+CD95-. Peripheral blood mononuclear cells were isolated from buffy coats using standard density gradient centrifugation. Naive CXCR3-negative and CXCR3-positive CD8+ T cells were flow-sorted using a FACSAria III. Total RNA was extracted from sorted cells with an RNeasy Mini Kit. Comments on this clonotype: Its antigen specificity is not known.

The receptor was isolated from a human donor in good health. Some clones in this sample may be carry-over from other donors' samples. The V and J segments used are TRBV4-3 and TRBJ2-5; lacking DNA, the TRBD2 call made by TCRdb goes unchecked. Sequencing was performed on naive CXCR3+ CD8+ T cells from blood. The sample's cell subset or site label, decoded: CD45RO-CCR7+CD27+CD95- naive CD8+ T cells expressing CXCR3 (TNR3+). The CDR3 protein is CASSQDGTSFGETQYF.